This TCR beta chain was retrieved from a study of blood T cell repertoires in COVID-19. Looking at the study overall: The United States, Italy and Spain provided the acute and convalescent COVID-19 samples.

It was during active infection that Seattle patients were enrolled and then longitudinally followed. The authors' processing: Estimation of nucleated cell counts was performed using reference gene primer amplification. The table came from immunoSEQ multiplex PCR; TCRdb's copy has only in-frame clones and leaves some out. V and J calls and clone size come straight from that table; D and trimming were deduced from the DNA. Of around 150,000 clones in the sample, about 85% are singletons; the top ten hold around 8%. Germline V lookup: CDR1 SGDLS, CDR2 YYNGEE. J was trimmed by 2 bases and V by 1 base; bases with no gene match: 2. This CDR3 region has 15 residues.

The TCR sequence derives from a woman aged 60-75 years with COVID-19, enrolled during active disease. Sequencing used peripheral blood. This chain connects TRBV9 to TRBJ2-1; 8 bases match TRBD2. CDR3 loop: CASSVTSGTYNEQFF. Here the CDR3 DNA reads TGTGCCAGCAGCGTAACTAGCGGAACCTACAATGAGCAGTTCTTC. The full variable domain, with the rest looked up from reference TRBV9 and TRBJ2-1, is DSGVTQTPKHLITATGQRVTLRCSPRSGDLSVYWYQQSLDQGLQFLIQYYNGEERAKGNILERFSAQQFPDLHSELNLSSLELGDSALYFCASSVTSGTYNEQFFGPGTRLTVL.